The 9 T cell receptor beta chains listed next were all sequenced from one sample in a study of blood T cell repertoires in COVID-19. Sequencing was performed with immunoSEQ multiplex PCR; in TCRdb, only in-frame clones are kept and a portion is missing. The repertoire includes a few hundred thousand clones, 85% to 90% of them detected once, and 2.1% sits in the top ten. Sequencing input: peripheral blood. These receptors came from a woman in her sixties with COVID-19, enrolled during active disease.

The chain couples TRBV2 to TRBJ1-2, with TRBD1 identical over 7 bases. There are 12 residues in the CDR3. J was trimmed by 6 bases and V by 4 bases; bases with no gene match: 2. The germline gives CDR1 SNHLY, CDR2 FYNNEI. The CDR3 DNA reads TGTGCCAGCAGTGGTGGACAGGATGGCTACACCTTC. Translating gives CASSGGQDGYTF.

The rearrangement uses TRBV3-1 (or the pseudogene TRBV3-2) and TRBJ2-5, with 7 nucleotides matching TRBD2. The CDR3 spans 16 residues. V was clipped by 0 bases and J by 5 bases; unmatched bases: 9. Germline lookup yields CDR1 LGHDT and CDR2 YNNKEL (reference sequence). The CDR3 protein is CASSQDASGGRETQYF. The CDR3 DNA reads TGTGCCAGCAGCCAAGATGCTAGCGGAGGGAGGGAGACCCAGTACTTC.

In nucleotides, the CDR3 is TGTGCCAGCAGTCAATTCCTAAGCAATCAGCCCCAGCATTTT. This translates into CASSQFLSNQPQHF. The chain couples TRBV6-4 to TRBJ1-5; D is unresolved. The CDR3 contains 14 residues. V lost 5 bases and J lost 1, with 9 bases in between. CDR1 is MRHNA and CDR2 is SNTAGT in the germline V gene.

The chain employs TRBV9 and TRBJ1-2; 9 bases map to TRBD1. This CDR3 contains 11 residues. Trimming took 7 bases from V and 8 from J; bases not matched to a gene: 3. From germline, CDR1 is SGDLS and CDR2 YYNGEE. CDR3 protein: CASGQGHGYTF. The CDR3 nucleotides read TGTGCCAGCGGACAGGGGCACGGCTACACCTTC.

The chain employs TRBV7-9 and TRBJ2-5; D uncertain. V was cut by 2 bases and J by 5 bases, with 12 bases left in between. The CDR3 consists of 14 residues. Germline loops: CDR1 SEHNR, CDR2 FQNEAQ (reference sequence). This chain's CDR3 is CASSLRQADETQYF. DNA for the CDR3: TGTGCCAGCAGCTTACGCCAGGCCGACGAGACCCAGTACTTC.

This chain links TRBV6-5 with TRBJ2-2; 9 bases are a match to TRBD2. This CDR3 has 14 residues. Per germline, CDR1 MNHEY and CDR2 SVGAGI. The trim removed 6 bases at V and 4 bases at J, leaving 3 bases unmatched. CDR3 DNA sequence: TGTGCCAGCAGGCGACTAGCGGCCACCGGGGAGCTGTTTTTT. Protein product: CASRRLAATGELFF.

The gene calls are TRBV19 and TRBJ1-4; tentative D call: TRBD1 (5 bases). The CDR3 is made up of 12 amino acids. Germline V gene lookup returns CDR1 LNHDA and CDR2 SQIVND (reference sequence). V was clipped by 6 bases and J by 10 bases, with 12 bases between them. The CDR3 region has the DNA TGTGCCAGTAGAGAAGGAAGGGGAAAACTGTTTTTT. Translation gives CASREGRGKLFF. Supplemented by reference TRBV19 and TRBJ1-4, the full variable domain reads DGGITQSPKYLFRKEGQNVTLSCEQNLNHDAMYWYRQDPGQGLRLIYYSQIVNDFQKGDIAEGYSVSREKKESFPLTVTSAQKNPTAFYLCASREGRGKLFFGSGTQLSVL.

This clone was seen only once. V usage is TRBV4-2 and J usage is TRBJ1-2; no definite D call. V was clipped by 0 bases and J by 8 bases, with 22 bases between them. Germline V gives CDR1 LGHNA, CDR2 YNFKEQ. This CDR3 contains 17 residues. This chain's CDR3 is CASSQDAGTPSHWGYTF. CDR3 nucleotide sequence: TGTGCCAGCAGCCAAGATGCAGGCACCCCCTCGCATTGGGGCTACACCTTC.

This clone was counted only a few times. The chain employs TRBV6-2 or TRBV6-3 and TRBJ2-7; D call uncertain. CDR3 length: 12 residues. Germline assignment: CDR1 MNHEY and CDR2 SVGEGT. Deletions cut 2 bases from V and 2 bases from J, with 4 bases between. Written as DNA, the CDR3 is TGTGCCAGCAGTTACGAGGCCTACGAGCAGTACTTC. The encoded protein is CASSYEAYEQYF.